This entry features one T cell receptor (beta chain) sequence. Its antigen remains unidentified. These data come from a study of shared clonotypes between healthy human individuals. Study-wide points: Between several donors, naive CD4 clonotypes were shared at a level of about 5%. Estimated richness values were generally larger in naive subsets than in memory subsets.

The ends were cut back, 4 bases at V and 4 bases at J, with 18 bases in the middle. From germline, CDR1 is SGDLS and CDR2 YYNGEE. The CDR3 runs to 16 residues. Template for every sorted-subset replicate PCR totaled about 0.2 ug DNA, tens of thousands of T cell genomes. Repertoires were generated with immunoSEQ multiplex PCR, while TCRdb's copy carries only in-frame clones and drops some. The sample has about 2 million clones, approximately 94% seen once. The naive CD8 population came from CD45RO-negative cells selected for CCR7, without terminally differentiated effector memory CD45RA+ cells. The clonotype was recovered from a man aged 18 to 35 in good health. The sample comprised naive CD8+ T cells sorted from blood. The J gene is TRBJ2-1, the V gene TRBV9, with TRBD2 as a possible D gene (6 bases). The CDR3 DNA reads TGTGCCAGCAGCCCCCCGGGACTCTTAGGGTACAATGAGCAGTTCTTC. It codes for CASSPPGLLGYNEQFF.